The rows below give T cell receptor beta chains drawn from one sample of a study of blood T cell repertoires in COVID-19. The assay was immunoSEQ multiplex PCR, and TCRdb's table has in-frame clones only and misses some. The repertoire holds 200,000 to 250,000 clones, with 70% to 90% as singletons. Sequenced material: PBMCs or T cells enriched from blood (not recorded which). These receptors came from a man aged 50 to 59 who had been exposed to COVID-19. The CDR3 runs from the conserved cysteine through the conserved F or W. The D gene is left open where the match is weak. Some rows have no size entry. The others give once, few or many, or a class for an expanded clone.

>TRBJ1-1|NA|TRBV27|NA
CASSLVRVGTEAFF
TGTGCCAGCAGTTTAGTCAGGGTGGGCACTGAAGCTTTCTTT
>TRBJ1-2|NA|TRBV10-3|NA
CAISESNGARGTNYGYTF
TGTGCCATCAGTGAGTCGAATGGGGCAAGGGGGACTAACTATGGCTACACCTTC
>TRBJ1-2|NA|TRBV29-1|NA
CSVGGGPNYGYTF
TGCAGCGTTGGTGGCGGTCCTAACTATGGCTACACCTTC
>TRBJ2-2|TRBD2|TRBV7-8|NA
CASSVAGRSVLPGELFF
TGTGCCAGCAGCGTAGCGGGGCGCTCGGTCCTCCCCGGGGAGCTGTTTTTT
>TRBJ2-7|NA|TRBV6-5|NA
CASSSTYSYEQYF
TGTGCCAGCAGCTCTACCTACTCCTACGAGCAGTACTTC
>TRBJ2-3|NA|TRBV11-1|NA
CASSPALRATQYF
TGTGCCAGCAGCCCAGCTCTGCGGGCTACGCAGTATTTT
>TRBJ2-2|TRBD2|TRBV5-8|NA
CASSRLAVNTGELFF
TGTGCCAGCAGCCGACTAGCGGTAAACACCGGGGAGCTGTTTTTT
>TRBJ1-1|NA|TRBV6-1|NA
CASSDRVSEAFF
TGTGCCAGCAGTGACAGGGTTTCGGAAGCTTTCTTT
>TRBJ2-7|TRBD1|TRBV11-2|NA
CASRPTGGHSYEQYF
TGTGCCAGCAGGCCTACAGGGGGCCATTCCTACGAGCAGTACTTC
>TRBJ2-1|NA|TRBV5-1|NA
CASSLVSAGNLQFF
TGCGCCAGCAGCTTGGTATCGGCGGGTAATTTGCAGTTCTTC
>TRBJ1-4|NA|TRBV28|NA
CASQLGATNEKLFF
TGTGCCAGCCAATTAGGGGCAACTAATGAAAAACTGTTTTTT
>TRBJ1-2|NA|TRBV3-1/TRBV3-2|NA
CASSMDGTGSYGYTF
TGTGCCAGCAGTATGGATGGCACGGGTAGCTATGGCTACACCTTC
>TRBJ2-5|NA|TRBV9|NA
CASSKQGGQTQYF
TGTGCCAGCAGCAAACAGGGGGGGCAGACCCAGTACTTC
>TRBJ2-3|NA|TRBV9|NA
CASSRQGTDTQYF
TGTGCCAGCAGCCGACAGGGCACAGATACGCAGTATTTT
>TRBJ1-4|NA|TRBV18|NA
CASSPQQLNEKLFF
TGTGCCAGCTCACCTCAACAGCTTAATGAAAAACTGTTTTTT
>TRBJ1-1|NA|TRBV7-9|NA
CASSLEQGIEAFF
TGTGCCAGCAGCTTAGAACAGGGTATAGAAGCTTTCTTT
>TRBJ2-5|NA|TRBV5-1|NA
CASSLVAAETQYF
TGCGCCAGCAGCTTGGTGGCTGCAGAGACCCAGTACTTC
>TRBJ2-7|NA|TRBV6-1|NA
CASSEAADPYEQYF
TGTGCCAGCAGTGAAGCGGCTGATCCCTACGAGCAGTACTTC
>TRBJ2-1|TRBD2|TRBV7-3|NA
CASSQSGGYYNEQFF
TGTGCCAGCAGCCAGAGCGGGGGTTACTACAATGAGCAGTTCTTC
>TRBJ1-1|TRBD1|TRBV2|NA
CASSGTGREAFF
TGTGCCAGCAGTGGGACAGGCAGAGAAGCTTTCTTT
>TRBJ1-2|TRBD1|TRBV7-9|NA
CASSNTGTGDGYTF
TGTGCCAGCAGCAATACCGGGACAGGGGATGGCTACACCTTC
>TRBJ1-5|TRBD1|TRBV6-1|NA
CASSERFLQGSNQPQHF
TGTGCCAGCAGTGAAAGGTTCTTACAGGGGAGCAATCAGCCCCAGCATTTT
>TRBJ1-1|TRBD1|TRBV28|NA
CASSSTDRAVMNTEAFF
TGTGCCAGCAGTTCCACCGACAGGGCGGTCATGAACACTGAAGCTTTCTTT
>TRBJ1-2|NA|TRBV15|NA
CATSTGVGYGYTF
TGTGCCACCAGCACGGGGGTCGGCTATGGCTACACCTTC
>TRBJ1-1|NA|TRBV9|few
CASSAIGTEAFF
TGTGCCAGCAGCGCCATCGGCACTGAAGCTTTCTTT
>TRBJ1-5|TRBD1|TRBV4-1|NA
CASSRTQGPVLIYSNQPQHF
TGCGCCAGCAGCCGCACACAGGGGCCGGTCCTGATATATAGCAATCAGCCCCAGCATTTT
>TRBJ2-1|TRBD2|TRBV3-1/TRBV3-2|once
CASSQEVVLAVYNEQFF
TGTGCCAGCAGCCAAGAAGTTGTCCTAGCGGTGTACAATGAGCAGTTCTTC
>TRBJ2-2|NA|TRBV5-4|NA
CASSLGGSMNTGELFF
TGTGCCAGCAGCTTAGGAGGGAGTATGAACACCGGGGAGCTGTTTTTT
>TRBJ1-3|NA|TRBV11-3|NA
CASSFEVGNTIYF
TGTGCCAGCAGCTTTGAGGTTGGAAACACCATATATTTT
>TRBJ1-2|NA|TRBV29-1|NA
CSARGGQSSEIYGYTF
TGCAGCGCGAGGGGGGGGCAAAGCAGTGAAATCTATGGCTACACCTTC
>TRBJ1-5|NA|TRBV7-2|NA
CASSFKGGNQPQHF
TGTGCCAGCAGCTTTAAAGGAGGGAATCAGCCCCAGCATTTT
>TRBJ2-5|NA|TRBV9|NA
CASSVGGQRETQYF
TGTGCCAGCAGCGTAGGAGGGCAACGAGAGACCCAGTACTTC
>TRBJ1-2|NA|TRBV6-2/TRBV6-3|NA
CASSYSWRETEFNYGYTF
TGTGCCAGCAGTTACTCCTGGAGGGAGACCGAATTTAACTATGGCTACACCTTC
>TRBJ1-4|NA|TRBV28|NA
CATIFSPADEKLFF
TGTGCCACCATTTTTTCCCCGGCGGATGAAAAACTGTTTTTT
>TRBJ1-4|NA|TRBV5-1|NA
CASSLDPGTNEKLFF
TGCGCCAGCAGCTTGGACCCCGGAACTAATGAAAAACTGTTTTTT
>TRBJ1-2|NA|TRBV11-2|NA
CASSAAGGLYGYTF
TGTGCCAGCAGTGCAGCGGGAGGGCTCTATGGCTACACCTTC
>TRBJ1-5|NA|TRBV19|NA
CASSIAGYGGPQHF
TGTGCCAGTAGTATAGCTGGGTACGGCGGGCCCCAGCATTTT
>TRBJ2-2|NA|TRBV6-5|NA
CASNRQGTTGELFF
TGTGCCAGCAACCGTCAGGGGACCACCGGGGAGCTGTTTTTT
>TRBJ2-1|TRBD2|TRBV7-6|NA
CASSLLGGVAGTYNEQFF
TGTGCCAGCAGCTTACTTGGTGGGGTAGCGGGGACCTACAATGAGCAGTTCTTC
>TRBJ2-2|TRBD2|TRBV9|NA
CASSVAPWREGTGELFF
TGTGCCAGCAGCGTAGCCCCCTGGCGGGAGGGTACCGGGGAGCTGTTTTTT
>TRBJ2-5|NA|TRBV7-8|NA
CASSLRSETQYF
TGTGCCAGCAGCCTGCGGAGCGAGACCCAGTACTTC
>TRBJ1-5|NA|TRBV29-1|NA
CSVGWGEPNQPQHF
TGCAGCGTTGGATGGGGGGAGCCAAATCAGCCCCAGCATTTT
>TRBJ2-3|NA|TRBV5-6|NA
CASSFAGDTQYF
TGTGCCAGCAGCTTCGCCGGAGATACGCAGTATTTT
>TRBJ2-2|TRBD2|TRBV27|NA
CASSLMSLAGNLSGELFF
TGTGCCAGCAGTTTAATGTCTCTAGCGGGGAATCTATCCGGGGAGCTGTTTTTT
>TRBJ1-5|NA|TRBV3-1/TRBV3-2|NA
CASSPTEDQPQHF
TGTGCCAGCAGCCCCACGGAGGATCAGCCCCAGCATTTT
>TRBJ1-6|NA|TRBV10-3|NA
CANRSSYNSPLHF
TGTGCCAACCGGAGCTCCTATAATTCACCCCTCCACTTT
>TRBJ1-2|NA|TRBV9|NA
CASSESGGAANYGYTF
TGTGCCAGCAGCGAGTCCGGGGGGGCGGCTAACTATGGCTACACCTTC
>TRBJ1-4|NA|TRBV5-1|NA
CASSLEESAQVSNEKLFF
TGCGCCAGCAGCTTGGAAGAGAGTGCTCAGGTATCTAATGAAAAACTGTTTTTT
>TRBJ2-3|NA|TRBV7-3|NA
CASADKSTDTQYF
TGTGCCAGCGCTGACAAATCCACAGATACGCAGTATTTT
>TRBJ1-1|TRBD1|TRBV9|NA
CASSAFGQGRGTEAFF
TGTGCCAGCAGCGCCTTCGGACAGGGCAGGGGCACTGAAGCTTTCTTT
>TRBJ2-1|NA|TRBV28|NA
CASSEDRVEQFF
TGTGCCAGCAGTGAGGACAGAGTTGAGCAGTTCTTC
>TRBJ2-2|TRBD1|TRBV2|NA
CASSPSTGAIGELFF
TGTGCCAGCAGTCCCTCGACAGGGGCAATCGGGGAGCTGTTTTTT
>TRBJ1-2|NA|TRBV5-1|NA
CASSVDSYGYTF
TGCGCCAGCAGCGTCGACAGCTATGGCTACACCTTC
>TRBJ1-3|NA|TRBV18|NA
CASSPQWESGNTIYF
TGTGCCAGCTCACCACAATGGGAGTCTGGAAACACCATATATTTT
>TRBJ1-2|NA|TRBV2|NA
CASSETFYGYTF
TGTGCCAGCAGTGAAACATTCTATGGCTACACCTTC
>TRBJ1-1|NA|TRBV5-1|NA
CASSLAGGVNTEAFF
TGCGCCAGCAGCTTGGCCGGGGGGGTGAACACTGAAGCTTTCTTT
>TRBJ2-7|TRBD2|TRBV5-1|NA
CASSSGTSGYEQYF
TGCGCCAGCAGCTCCGGGACTAGCGGGTACGAGCAGTACTTC
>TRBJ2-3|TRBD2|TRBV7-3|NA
CASSPRAGGSTDTQYF
TGTGCCAGCAGCCCCCGAGCGGGGGGTAGCACAGATACGCAGTATTTT
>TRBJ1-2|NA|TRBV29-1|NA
CSVERRTRVKYGYTF
TGCAGCGTGGAGAGAAGGACCAGGGTAAAGTATGGCTACACCTTC